The following is a T cell receptor (beta chain) sequence with its context. A second PCR of roughly 6 to 12 cycles used a sample-barcoded 5' primer and a J-beta primer mix. MiXCR was run by TCRdb on the 5' RACE reads, yielding one entry per CDR3 protein. The sample yields approximately 780,000 distinct CDR3 sequences, roughly 25% seen once. The source of the sample is a study of blood T cells in healthy people across ages. Trimming left V 0 bases short and J 0 bases short, with 8 bases between. The CDR3 runs 15 residues. These data were likewise used in another study, on T cells of mothers and their children.

The clonotype comes from a boy between 10 and 17 years old in good health. This rearrangement joins TRBV12-3 or TRBV12-4 to TRBJ1-2; no firm D call. What was sequenced was blood. CDR3 residues: CASSLAASTNYGYTF. CDR3 DNA sequence: TGTGCCAGCAGTTTAGCTGCCAGTACTAACTATGGCTACACCTTC.